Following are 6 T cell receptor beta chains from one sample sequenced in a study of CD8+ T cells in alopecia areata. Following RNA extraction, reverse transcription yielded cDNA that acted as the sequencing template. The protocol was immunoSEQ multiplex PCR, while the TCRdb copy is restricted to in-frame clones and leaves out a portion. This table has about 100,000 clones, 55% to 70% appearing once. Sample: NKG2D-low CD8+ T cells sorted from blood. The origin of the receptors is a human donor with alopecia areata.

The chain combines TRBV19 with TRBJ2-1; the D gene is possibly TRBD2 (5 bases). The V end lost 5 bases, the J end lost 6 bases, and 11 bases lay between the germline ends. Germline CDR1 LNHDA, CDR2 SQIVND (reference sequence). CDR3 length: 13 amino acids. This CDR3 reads CASSAGLLNEQFF. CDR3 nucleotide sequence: TGTGCCAGTAGTGCCGGACTCCTCAATGAGCAGTTCTTC.

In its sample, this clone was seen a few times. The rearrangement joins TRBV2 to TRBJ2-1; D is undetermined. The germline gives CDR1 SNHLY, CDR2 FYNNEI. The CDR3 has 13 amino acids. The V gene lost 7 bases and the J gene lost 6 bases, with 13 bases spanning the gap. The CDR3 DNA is TGTGCCAGCACAAGCCGACGTGTCAATGAGCAGTTCTTC. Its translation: CASTSRRVNEQFF.

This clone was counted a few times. CDR3: CASSIDGGDEQFF. CDR3 coding DNA: TGTGCCAGTAGTATAGACGGGGGAGATGAGCAGTTCTTC. V gene TRBV19 combines with J gene TRBJ2-1; possibly TRBD2 for D (6 bases). CDR3 length: 13 residues. CDR1 and CDR2 from the germline V gene are LNHDA and SQIVND (reference sequence). V gave up 0 bases and J gave up 8 bases, with 8 bases separating them.

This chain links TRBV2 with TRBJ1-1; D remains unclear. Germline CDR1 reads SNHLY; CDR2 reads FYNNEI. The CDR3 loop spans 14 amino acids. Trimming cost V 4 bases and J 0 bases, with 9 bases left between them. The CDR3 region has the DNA TGTGCCAGCAGTGTTTTTAAATTGAACACTGAAGCTTTCTTT. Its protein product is CASSVFKLNTEAFF.

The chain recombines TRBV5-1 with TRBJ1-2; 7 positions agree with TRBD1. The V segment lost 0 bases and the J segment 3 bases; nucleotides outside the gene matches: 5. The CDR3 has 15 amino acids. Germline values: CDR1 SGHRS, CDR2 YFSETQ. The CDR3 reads CASSLAGTVHYGYTF. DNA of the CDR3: TGCGCCAGCAGCTTGGCCGGGACAGTACACTATGGCTACACCTTC.

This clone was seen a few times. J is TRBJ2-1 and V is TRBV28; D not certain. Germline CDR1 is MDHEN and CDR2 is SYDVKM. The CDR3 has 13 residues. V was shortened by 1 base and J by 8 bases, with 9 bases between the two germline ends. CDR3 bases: TGTGCCAGCAGTTTATCCTCACTCGATGAGCAGTTCTTC. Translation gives CASSLSSLDEQFF.